This TCR beta chain originates from a study of radiation and T cells in renal cell carcinoma. For the study at large: Nephrectomy followed 15 Gy stereotactic body radiation by 4 weeks.

The V gene lost 1 base and the J gene lost 7 bases, with 11 bases spanning the gap. CDR1 MNHNS and CDR2 SASEGT come from the germline V gene. The CDR3 extends over 15 amino acids. Indicated time point: blood 2 weeks post-SBRT. Treatment noted: 15 Gy SBRT to primary tumor, nephrectomy 4 weeks later. Serial blood draws occurred at baseline and 2 and 4 weeks post-SBRT. Here immunoSEQ multiplex PCR was the method, and the copy in TCRdb shows in-frame clones only, minus some. The table shows 150,000 to 160,000 clones, with about nine tenths occurring only once. This sample comprised blood, obtained from a patient whose treatment included radiotherapy and nephrectomy. The V gene is TRBV6-1, the J gene TRBJ1-6, with no clear D. The TCR comes from a woman aged 45-65 years with renal cell carcinoma. DNA of the CDR3: TGTGCCAGCAGTGAAGAGCCCGGAGGGAATTCACCCCTCCACTTT. It codes for CASSEEPGGNSPLHF.